These 16 T cell receptor beta chains were sequenced from one sample in a study of monozygotic twins with inflammatory bowel disease. TCRdb reanalyzed the 5' RACE reads, giving one entry per CDR3 protein sequence and no DNA. This sample contains a few hundred thousand distinct CDR3 sequences. Sequenced material: blood. These receptors all come from a human donor with ulcerative colitis or Crohn's disease, or a healthy co-twin of an affected twin (not recorded which).

V usage is TRBV6-5 and J usage is TRBJ2-5; the TCRdb call, TRBD2, lacks DNA for checking. The CDR3 is 16 amino acids. CDR1 and CDR2 from the germline V gene are MNHEY and SVGAGI. The CDR3 spells CASSYSRLRPEETQYF.

This chain uses TRBV7-2 with TRBJ2-7; the TCRdb call, TRBD2, lacks DNA for checking. There are 17 residues in the CDR3. Germline V gives CDR1 SGHTA, CDR2 FQGNSA. CDR3 sequence reads: CASSLVAGGPSSYEQYF.

The rearrangement links TRBV5-1 to TRBJ2-2; TCRdb's D call, TRBD1, is unchecked because there is no DNA. Germline-derived CDR1 and CDR2 are SGHRS and YFSETQ. This CDR3 is built from 16 residues. The CDR3: CASIPDRPSNTGELFF. Using reference TRBV5-1 and TRBJ2-2 for the parts outside the CDR3, the full variable domain is KAGVTQTPRYLIKTRGQQVTLSCSPISGHRSVSWYQQTPGQGLQFLFEYFSETQRNKGNFPGRFSGRQFSNSRSEMNVSTLELGDSALYLCASIPDRPSNTGELFFGEGSRLTVL.

V is TRBV6-6 and J is TRBJ2-3. Germline V gene lookup returns CDR1 MNHNY and CDR2 SVGAGI (reference sequence). This CDR3 is built from 12 residues. CDR3 in amino acids: CASSRSTDTQYF.

The rearrangement uses TRBV4-1 and TRBJ2-6. This CDR3 has 16 amino acids. CDR1 MGHRA and CDR2 YSYEKL come from the germline V gene. Here the CDR3 reads CASSQAIGSGANVLTF.

The CDR3 sequence: CASSLASGGAGTGELFF. The chain carries TRBV5-1 and TRBJ2-2; no DNA is available, so the TRBD2 call from TCRdb remains unchecked. This CDR3 contains 17 residues. Per the germline V gene, CDR1 is SGHRS and CDR2 is YFSETQ.

The chain recombines TRBV27 with TRBJ2-7; TCRdb designates TRBD1, a call that cannot be tested without DNA. This CDR3 contains 16 residues. CDR1 MNHEY and CDR2 SMNVEV come from the germline V gene (reference sequence). CDR3 region: CASSFSAGGWSYEQYF.

This chain links TRBV4-3 with TRBJ1-5; TCRdb gives TRBD1 as the D gene, but with no DNA this cannot be confirmed. This CDR3 is 15 amino acids long. Germline assignment: CDR1 LGHNA and CDR2 YSLEER. The CDR3 loop is CASSQVRGSNQPQHF.

This chain joins TRBV7-9 and TRBJ2-5; the D call from TCRdb, TRBD1, cannot be confirmed without DNA. Germline-derived CDR1 and CDR2 are SEHNR and FQNEAQ (reference sequence). This CDR3 spans 14 amino acids. The CDR3 sequence: CASSRWDNQETQYF.

The chain uses TRBV7-9 and TRBJ2-1; the TCRdb D gene call, TRBD1, has no DNA to confirm it. Germline loops: CDR1 SEHNR, CDR2 FQNEAQ (reference sequence). The CDR3 extends over 15 amino acids. The CDR3 reads CASSWTLVSYNEQFF.

The chain links TRBV4-3 to TRBJ2-1. CDR1 and CDR2 (germline): LGHNA, YSLEER. The CDR3 has 16 amino acids. CDR3 sequence: CATSQAQRLTYNEQFF.

This chain connects TRBV3-1 to TRBJ1-6. This CDR3 region has 14 residues. Germline V CDR1 and CDR2: LGHDT, YNNKEL (reference sequence). CDR3 sequence reads: CASKGKTEISPLHF.

The chain is built from TRBV4-3 and TRBJ1-2; TCRdb returns TRBD1, unconfirmable since there is no DNA. Germline lookup yields CDR1 LGHNA and CDR2 YSLEER. The CDR3 contains 15 residues. CDR3: CASSQASERGYGYTF.

The chain carries TRBV20-1 and TRBJ2-3; as DNA is missing, the TRBD2 call by TCRdb cannot be tested. The CDR3 has 16 amino acids. The germline gives CDR1 DFQATT, CDR2 SNEGSKA (reference sequence). The CDR3 spells CSARWASGGWTDTQYF.

This chain joins TRBV6-2 or TRBV6-3 and TRBJ2-1; without DNA, the TCRdb call of TRBD2 cannot be checked. Germline CDR1 MNHEY, CDR2 SVGEGT. The CDR3 covers 14 residues. CDR3 protein: CASLAGVYYNEQFF.

The V gene is TRBV19, the J gene TRBJ2-1; TCRdb's assignment of TRBD2 cannot be checked, as there is no DNA. Germline V gives CDR1 LNHDA, CDR2 SQIVND (reference sequence). This CDR3 is 16 amino acids long. CDR3 sequence: CASSIVGLAGYNEQFF. Using reference TRBV19 and TRBJ2-1 for the parts outside the CDR3, the full variable domain is DGGITQSPKYLFRKEGQNVTLSCEQNLNHDAMYWYRQDPGQGLRLIYYSQIVNDFQKGDIAEGYSVSREKKESFPLTVTSAQKNPTAFYLCASSIVGLAGYNEQFFGPGTRLTVL.